The 32 T cell receptor beta chains listed next were all sequenced from one sample in a study of cytomegalovirus exposure and HLA in healthy donors (dated by TCRdb to 2015 to 2018). Libraries were built with the immunoSEQ multiplex PCR assay. For the multiplex PCR, a mixture combining 60 forward primers for TCR Vbeta segments and 13 reverse primers for TCR Jbeta segments was used. In its TCRdb copy, this immuneACCESS table keeps in-frame sequences only and misses some clones. Where compared with another copy, unresolved V genes explain less than half of these, and the others have no known cause. The sample has 150,000 or so clones on record, 80% to 90% of them singletons. The ten largest clones take up just under 5% of the sample. The sequenced sample consisted of PBMCs. The receptors shown here come from a woman under 30 in good health and CMV-seropositive.

The chain has TRBV2 and TRBJ1-4; 7 bases line up with TRBD1. Germline values: CDR1 SNHLY, CDR2 FYNNEI. After removal of 7 bases from V and 5 bases from J, the junction contained 10 bases not matched to a gene. The CDR3 extends over 15 amino acids. CDR3 sequence (DNA): TGTGCCAGCACTACCCGGAGGGGGCAAAATGAAAAACTGTTTTTT. Its translation: CASTTRRGQNEKLFF.

This rearrangement joins TRBV6-5 to TRBJ2-5, with D unresolved. The assigned J gene may be wrong: the sequence end matches TRBJ2-7 better. The CDR3 has 13 residues. CDR1 is MNHEY, CDR2 SVGAGI, per germline. The CDR3 loop reads CASSRDGSYEQYF. The CDR3 DNA is TGTGCCAGCAGCCGAGACGGGTCCTACGAGCAGTACTTC.

This chain's CDR3 is CASSPGSPAGNTIYF. The CDR3 DNA reads as TGTGCCAGCAGCCCGGGGTCCCCAGCTGGAAACACCATATATTTT. This chain connects TRBV7-9 to TRBJ1-3; D uncertain. V lost 5 bases, J lost 2 bases, and 13 bases lay in between. The CDR3 consists of 15 residues. Germline lookup yields CDR1 SEHNR and CDR2 FQNEAQ (reference sequence).

This chain joins TRBV9 and TRBJ1-5; unclear D gene. V shed 2 bases and J shed 1 base, with 7 bases lying between them. Per germline, CDR1 SGDLS and CDR2 YYNGEE. CDR3 length equals 14 residues. The CDR3 region is CASSVAGSNQPQHF. For the CDR3, the DNA is TGTGCCAGCAGCGTGGCGGGGAGCAATCAGCCCCAGCATTTT.

The chain employs TRBV7-9 and TRBJ2-6, with D maybe TRBD1 (5 bases). The CDR3 length is 15 residues. V shed 2 bases and J shed 2 bases, with 7 bases lying between them. CDR1 and CDR2 (germline): SEHNR, FQNEAQ (reference sequence). CDR3 loop: CASSLSRAGANVLTF. CDR3 nucleotide sequence: TGTGCCAGCAGCTTATCCAGGGCTGGGGCCAACGTCCTGACTTTC.

The rearrangement uses TRBV5-6 and TRBJ2-1; 7 bases line up with TRBD2. The J segment lost 4 bases and the V segment lost 1 base, leaving 5 bases of the junction unmatched. This CDR3 region has 15 residues. Germline lookup yields CDR1 SGHDT and CDR2 YYEEEE. DNA of the CDR3: TGTGCCAGCAGCTTGTGGGGGGGGTATTACAATGAGCAGTTCTTC. Translated: CASSLWGGYYNEQFF.

This clone has a single count. The gene calls are TRBV10-1 and TRBJ2-1; 8 bases are a match to TRBD1. Germline V gives CDR1 WNHNN, CDR2 SYGVQD (reference sequence). The CDR3 spans 12 residues. V gave up 6 bases and J gave up 10 bases; unmatched junction bases: 5. CDR3 sequence (DNA): TGCGCCAGCAGAGGACAGGGAGCCGAGCAGTTCTTC. As protein: CASRGQGAEQFF.

This chain's CDR3 is CSGGQANEQFF. CDR3 nucleotides: TGCAGCGGGGGACAGGCCAATGAGCAGTTCTTC. The chain employs TRBV29-1 and TRBJ2-1; 8 nucleotides line up with TRBD1. The germline CDR1 and CDR2 sequences are SQVTM and ANQGSEA. This CDR3 is 11 amino acids long. V was pared by 7 bases and J by 6 bases, with 2 bases of the junction left unmatched.

The rearrangement links TRBV6-1 to TRBJ1-5; 8 nucleotides agree with TRBD1. The CDR3 length is 16 residues. Germline assignment: CDR1 MNHNS and CDR2 SASEGT. The J segment lost 9 bases and the V segment lost 3 bases, leaving 13 bases of the junction unmatched. The CDR3 sequence: CASSDLDRDPPWPQHF. CDR3 nucleotide sequence: TGTGCCAGCAGTGACTTGGACAGGGACCCACCTTGGCCCCAGCATTTT.

This sequence joins TRBV14 and TRBJ1-6; 7 nucleotides agree with TRBD1. Germline assignment: CDR1 SGHDN and CDR2 FVKESK. Trimming took 5 bases from V and 7 from J; bases not matched to a gene: 11. This CDR3 spans 16 amino acids. CDR3 loop: CASSRTGASSNSPLHF. CDR3 bases: TGTGCCAGCAGCAGAACAGGGGCGTCAAGCAATTCACCCCTCCACTTT. Combining the CDR3 with reference TRBV14 and TRBJ1-6 gives the whole variable domain EAGVTQFPSHSVIEKGQTVTLRCDPISGHDNLYWYRRVMGKEIKFLLHFVKESKQDESGMPNNRFLAERTGGTYSTLKVQPAELEDSGVYFCASSRTGASSNSPLHFGNGTRLTVT.

The V and J genes are TRBV4-3 and TRBJ2-1, with 12 bases that match TRBD2. With 3 bases clipped from V and 9 bases from J, the junction kept 15 bases outside the gene matches. The CDR3 loop spans 18 amino acids. Germline V gene lookup returns CDR1 LGHNA and CDR2 YSLEER. The CDR3 sequence: CASSQLFGTSGYGGEQFF. The CDR3 nucleotides read TGCGCCAGCAGCCAGCTATTCGGGACTAGCGGGTATGGAGGTGAGCAGTTCTTC.

The rearrangement links TRBV4-2 to TRBJ2-3, with 7 bases identical to TRBD2. Germline CDR1 is LGHNA and CDR2 is YNFKEQ. This CDR3 region has 15 residues. V lost 5 bases, J lost 2 bases, and 7 bases stayed unmatched. In nucleotides, the CDR3 is TGTGCCAGCAGCGGACTAGGCGACCACACAGATACGCAGTATTTT. This codes for CASSGLGDHTDTQYF.

The DNA of the CDR3 is TGTGCCAGCAGCCAAGCCATTACCCTCCGGGTTACTAATGAAAAACTGTTTTTT. Amino acid sequence: CASSQAITLRVTNEKLFF. The V and J genes are TRBV14 and TRBJ1-4; no clear D gene. The CDR3 spans 18 residues. The V gene's germline CDR1 is SGHDN and CDR2 FVKESK. The germline V and J ends were trimmed by 1 base and 2 bases, with 17 bases remaining between them.

This chain joins TRBV10-1 and TRBJ1-5; weak D call: TRBD1 (5 bases). CDR1 is WNHNN, CDR2 SYGVQD, per germline (reference sequence). Between the trimmed V and J ends, which lost 6 bases and 0 bases, there was a span of 15 bases. The CDR3 contains 16 residues. The CDR3 region has the DNA TGCGCCAGCAGGCGGTTTCAGGGCTATAGCAATCAGCCCCAGCATTTT. Encoded protein: CASRRFQGYSNQPQHF.

This sequence joins TRBV7-8 and TRBJ2-1, with D possibly being TRBD1 (5 bases). The CDR3 consists of 15 residues. Trimming removed 5 bases at V and 1 base at J, with 12 bases between. In germline, CDR1 is SGHVS, CDR2 FQNEAQ. The CDR3 region has the DNA TGTGCCAGCAGCCAACCCAGGGTTTCCTACAATGAGCAGTTCTTC. It is translated as CASSQPRVSYNEQFF.

The chain uses TRBV19 and TRBJ1-5, with D unclear. The CDR3 is made up of 16 amino acids. Between the trimmed V and J ends, which lost 7 bases and 5 bases, there was a span of 21 bases. The germline V gene encodes CDR1 LNHDA and CDR2 SQIVND (reference sequence). Here the CDR3 DNA reads TGTGCCAGTAATAAAGAGGGAGCAGGCCCTGATCAGCCCCAGCATTTT. This sequence encodes CASNKEGAGPDQPQHF.

The rearrangement links TRBV11-2 to TRBJ2-5; D gene unclear. Deletions cut 3 bases from V and 1 base from J, with 12 bases between. Germline CDR1 SGHAT, CDR2 FQNNGV. This CDR3 spans 15 amino acids. The chain's CDR3 is CASSLIHSTQETQYF. The CDR3 DNA sequence: TGTGCCAGCAGCTTGATACACAGTACCCAAGAGACCCAGTACTTC.

DNA for the CDR3: TGTGCCAGCAGTCCCCCACAGGGAACCTATAATTCACCCCTCCACTTT. Encoded protein: CASSPPQGTYNSPLHF. The rearrangement links TRBV5-6 to TRBJ1-6; possible D gene TRBD1, 6 bases. V was pared by 5 bases and J by 2 bases, with 14 bases between. The CDR3 runs to 16 residues. CDR1 and CDR2 (germline): SGHDT, YYEEEE.

This clone occurred once. The chain recombines TRBV25-1 with TRBJ2-7; the D is unclear. V was cut by 2 bases and J by 3 bases, with 5 bases left in between. Germline V gene lookup returns CDR1 MGHDK and CDR2 SYGVNS. The length of the CDR3 is 12 residues. The CDR3, as DNA: TGTGCCAGCAGTGAACTCTTCTACGAGCAGTACTTC. Residues: CASSELFYEQYF.

This clone was seen only once. The genes are TRBV5-4 and TRBJ2-1, with 9 nucleotides matching TRBD2. The V and J ends lost 3 bases and 4 bases, in that order; junction bases with no gene match: 8. Germline assignment: CDR1 SGHNT and CDR2 YYREEE (reference sequence). This CDR3 spans 16 amino acids. CDR3 sequence: CASSSWVAGDYNEQFF. CDR3 DNA sequence: TGTGCCAGCAGCTCGTGGGTAGCGGGGGATTACAATGAGCAGTTCTTC.

This clone occurred once. The chain employs TRBV30 and TRBJ1-4, with TRBD1 as a possible D gene (5 bases). The CDR3 is made up of 16 amino acids. Trimming removed 1 base at V and 2 bases at J, with 14 bases between. The germline gives CDR1 GTSNPN, CDR2 SVGIG (reference sequence). The DNA for the CDR3 is TGTGCCTGGAGTGAAACGCAGGGCCATACTAATGAAAAACTGTTTTTT. It encodes CAWSETQGHTNEKLFF.

This clone was recorded only once. The gene calls are TRBV5-6 and TRBJ2-5, with D tentatively TRBD2 (5 bases). Germline loops: CDR1 SGHDT, CDR2 YYEEEE. V shed 2 bases and J shed 2 bases, with 13 bases lying between them. The CDR3 consists of 15 residues. The CDR3 bases are TGTGCCAGCAGCTTTAACGGGGAGCTACAAGAGACCCAGTACTTC. It codes for CASSFNGELQETQYF.

A word on this clone: The junction departs from germline at one end; a sequencing error may be responsible. This chain's CDR3 is CASSFSGNIYTEQFF. The CDR3 DNA sequence: TGTGCCAGCAGCTTTTCCGGGAACATATACACTGAGCAGTTCTTC. This chain joins TRBV7-6 and TRBJ2-1; D perhaps matches TRBD2 (5 bases). In germline, CDR1 is SGHVS, CDR2 FNYEAQ. This CDR3 spans 15 amino acids. Together with reference TRBV7-6 and TRBJ2-1, the CDR3 gives the full variable domain: GAGVSQSPRYKVTKRGQDVALRCDPISGHVSLYWYRQALGQGPEFLTYFNYEAQQDKSGLPNDRFSAERPEGSISTLTIQRTEQRDSAMYRCASSFSGNIYTEQFFGPGTRLTVL.

A remark on this clone: One end of the junction varies from germline; a read error may be responsible. V is TRBV7-9 and J is TRBJ1-2, with a possible D match to TRBD1 (5 bases). This CDR3 spans 15 amino acids. CDR1 and CDR2 (germline): SEHNR, FQNEAQ (reference sequence). CDR3 region: CSSSLMGGTAYGYTF. The CDR3 region has the DNA TGTTCCAGCAGCCTAATGGGGGGGACTGCGTATGGCTACACCTTC.

This rearrangement joins TRBV15 to TRBJ2-5, with no clear D. From germline, CDR1 is LNHNV and CDR2 YYDKDF (reference sequence). The length of the CDR3 is 13 residues. Deletions cut 5 bases from V and 1 base from J, with 8 bases between. CDR3 coding DNA: TGTGCCACCAGCGTCCGACTCCAAGAGACCCAGTACTTC. Translation gives CATSVRLQETQYF.

CDR3 coding DNA: TGTGCCAGCAAAGGGGTTGGGTATGGCTACACCTTC. Its protein is CASKGVGYGYTF. This chain joins TRBV9 and TRBJ1-2, with D possibly being TRBD1 (5 bases). The germline V gene has CDR1 SGDLS and CDR2 YYNGEE. The CDR3 consists of 12 residues. Deletions cut 6 bases from V and 5 bases from J, with 11 bases between.

This clone was recorded a few times. J is TRBJ1-2 and V is TRBV11-2; 8 positions match TRBD1. CDR3 length: 18 residues. V gave up 5 bases and J gave up 0 bases; unmatched junction bases: 14. CDR1 SGHAT and CDR2 FQNNGV come from the germline V gene. CDR3 loop: CASSPRGTGEGTNYGYTF. The CDR3 bases are TGTGCCAGCAGCCCCCGGGGGACAGGAGAGGGAACTAACTATGGCTACACCTTC.

This CDR3 is CASRLQTGSTEKLFF. In nucleotides, the CDR3 is TGTGCCAGCAGATTGCAAACAGGGTCCACTGAAAAACTGTTTTTT. This sequence joins TRBV7-2 and TRBJ1-4; perhaps TRBD1 as D (6 bases). V was shortened by 6 bases and J by 7 bases, with 18 bases between the two germline ends. Germline V CDR1 and CDR2: SGHTA, FQGNSA. The CDR3 runs to 15 residues.

The chain recombines TRBV27 with TRBJ2-7, with a possible D match to TRBD2 (6 bases). The CDR3 contains 14 residues. Per germline, CDR1 MNHEY and CDR2 SMNVEV (reference sequence). Trimming removed 2 bases from V and 2 bases from J, with 10 bases in between. Here the CDR3 reads CASSLGGSTYEQYF. The CDR3 DNA follows: TGTGCCAGCAGTTTAGGGGGGTCGACCTACGAGCAGTACTTC.

V and J are TRBV5-5 and TRBJ1-4; no firm D call. V was shortened by 2 bases and J by 0 bases, with 5 bases between the two germline ends. The CDR3 consists of 14 residues. The germline CDR1 and CDR2 sequences are SGHKS and YYEKEE (reference sequence). The CDR3 DNA follows: TGTGCCAGCAGCTTACAGCCAACTAATGAAAAACTGTTTTTT. This translates into CASSLQPTNEKLFF.

The gene calls are TRBV11-2 and TRBJ2-7; D is perhaps TRBD2 (5 bases). Deletions cut 4 bases from V and 5 bases from J, with 15 bases between. The CDR3 totals 14 residues. Germline CDR1 reads SGHAT; CDR2 reads FQNNGV. The CDR3 DNA follows: TGTGCCAGCAGCTCGCCCGGACTTACGGACGAGCAGTACTTC. Its protein is CASSSPGLTDEQYF.

This clone was counted between two and nine times. The rearrangement links TRBV5-4 to TRBJ2-5; TRBD2 aligns across 13 bases. This CDR3 is 16 amino acids long. With 4 bases clipped from V and 4 bases from J, the junction kept 7 bases outside the gene matches. Germline V gives CDR1 SGHNT, CDR2 YYREEE (reference sequence). CDR3 coding DNA: TGTGCCAGCAGCCGGACCGGGACTAGCGGGGTAGAGACCCAGTACTTC. Translation: CASSRTGTSGVETQYF. The complete variable domain, with remaining parts taken from reference TRBV5-4 and TRBJ2-5, reads ETGVTQSPTHLIKTRGQQVTLRCSSQSGHNTVSWYQQALGQGPQFIFQYYREEENGRGNFPPRFSGLQFPNYSSELNVNALELDDSALYLCASSRTGTSGVETQYFGPGTRLLVL.